Shown below are 12 T cell receptor beta chains from a single sample sequenced in a study of blood T cell repertoires in COVID-19. Data came from immunoSEQ multiplex PCR; TCRdb stores just in-frame clones and leaves some out. The sample consists of 100,000 to 150,000 clones, approximately 90% of them appearing once. The sample was peripheral blood. The receptors were sampled from a man aged 45-60 years with acute or convalescent COVID-19.

The chain carries TRBV19 and TRBJ1-5, with D tentatively TRBD1 (5 bases). Germline CDR1 LNHDA, CDR2 SQIVND (reference sequence). The CDR3 sequence is 14 residues long. V lost 7 bases and J lost 7, with 17 bases in between. CDR3 sequence: CASTFGRVGQPQHF. The CDR3 nucleotides read TGTGCCAGTACCTTTGGCAGGGTCGGCCAGCCCCAGCATTTT.

The chain couples TRBV6-5 to TRBJ1-6; D not resolved. Germline CDR1 and CDR2: MNHEY and SVGAGI. CDR3 length: 16 amino acids. Trimming stripped 0 bases from V and 8 bases from J, with 14 bases between. CDR3 sequence reads: CASSYSFERYHSPLHF. The CDR3 DNA reads TGTGCCAGCAGTTACTCCTTTGAGAGATACCATTCACCCCTCCACTTT.

The V call is TRBV13, the J call TRBJ1-2; 9 bases align to TRBD1. This CDR3 has 18 amino acids. The germline V gene encodes CDR1 PRHDT and CDR2 FYEKMQ (reference sequence). The J segment lost 4 bases and the V segment lost 5 bases, leaving 17 bases of the junction unmatched. The CDR3 region has the DNA TGTGCCAGCAGCGATTCCCCATCCCGGGACAGGGTAATCTATGGCTACACCTTC. This gives the protein CASSDSPSRDRVIYGYTF.

This chain connects TRBV19 to TRBJ2-3, with 7 bases fitting TRBD2. The germline CDR1 and CDR2 sequences are LNHDA and SQIVND (reference sequence). This CDR3 is 17 amino acids long. With V trimmed by 1 base and J by 0 bases, 7 bases remained unmatched. Here the CDR3 DNA reads TGTGCCAGTAGTATAGCAGGGAGTAGCGGGAGCACAGATACGCAGTATTTT. The encoded protein is CASSIAGSSGSTDTQYF.

The rearrangement uses TRBV3-1 (or the pseudogene TRBV3-2) and TRBJ2-1; 11 bases are a match to TRBD2. The length of the CDR3 is 15 residues. The germline V gene has CDR1 LGHDT and CDR2 YNNKEL (reference sequence). With 1 base clipped from V and 9 bases from J, the junction kept 5 bases outside the gene matches. CDR3 nucleotides: TGTGCCAGCAGCCAAGTGACTAGCGGGAAGGGTGAGCAGTTCTTC. Protein: CASSQVTSGKGEQFF.

The V and J genes are TRBV5-1 and TRBJ1-1; unclear D gene. The CDR3 consists of 14 residues. Trimming cost V 0 bases and J 0 bases, with 6 bases left between them. The germline gives CDR1 SGHRS, CDR2 YFSETQ. In DNA, the CDR3 is TGCGCCAGCAGCTTGGGACATTTGAACACTGAAGCTTTCTTT. Its protein is CASSLGHLNTEAFF.

This chain connects TRBV6-2 or TRBV6-3 to TRBJ2-7; possibly TRBD2 for D (6 bases). The germline CDR1 and CDR2 sequences are MNHEY and SVGEGT. The CDR3 is 12 amino acids. V lost 5 bases and J lost 4, with 9 bases in between. The CDR3 sequence is CASSPREYEQYF. In DNA form, the CDR3 reads TGTGCCAGCAGTCCCCGGGAGTACGAGCAGTACTTC.

The rearrangement uses TRBV4-3 and TRBJ2-7; D uncertain. Germline assignment: CDR1 LGHNA and CDR2 YSLEER. V shed 0 bases and J shed 3 bases, with 12 bases lying between them. This CDR3 has 15 amino acids. The CDR3 sequence: CASSQDAASSYEQYF. The CDR3 DNA is TGCGCCAGCAGCCAAGATGCGGCATCCAGCTACGAGCAGTACTTC.

The chain couples TRBV4-1 to TRBJ2-3; 7 bases align to TRBD2. CDR3 length: 16 residues. CDR1 is MGHRA and CDR2 is YSYEKL in the germline V gene. J was trimmed by 2 bases and V by 4 bases; bases with no gene match: 9. In DNA form, the CDR3 reads TGCGCCAGCAGCCGATCGGGACTACCGTACACAGATACGCAGTATTTT. Amino acid sequence: CASSRSGLPYTDTQYF.

The gene calls are TRBV4-1 and TRBJ1-2; 8 nucleotides line up with TRBD1. CDR1 is MGHRA and CDR2 is YSYEKL in the germline V gene. The length of the CDR3 is 13 residues. V was clipped by 6 bases and J by 4 bases; unmatched bases: 4. The CDR3 coding sequence is TGCGCCAGCAGACAGGGGGAAGGCTATGGCTACACCTTC. Amino acid sequence: CASRQGEGYGYTF.

This rearrangement joins TRBV6-5 to TRBJ1-1, with a possible D match to TRBD1 (5 bases). The germline V gene encodes CDR1 MNHEY and CDR2 SVGAGI. Trimming removed 1 base at V and 5 bases at J, with 17 bases between. This CDR3 region has 16 residues. The CDR3 DNA reads as TGTGCCAGCAGTTACTTAGCCTCTGGCAGGGTAACTGAAGCTTTCTTT. This sequence encodes CASSYLASGRVTEAFF.

This rearrangement joins TRBV5-1 to TRBJ1-1; no clear D gene. Germline V gives CDR1 SGHRS, CDR2 YFSETQ. This CDR3 spans 13 amino acids. V lost 4 bases, J lost 4 bases, and 11 bases lay in between. CDR3 bases: TGCGCCAGCAGCACTTTTGCGGCCACTGAAGCTTTCTTT. It codes for CASSTFAATEAFF.